This passage covers 32 T cell receptor beta chains from one sample sequenced in a study of OX40 agonist ivuxolimab in advanced cancers. Assay used: immunoSEQ multiplex PCR; TCRdb lists only in-frame clones, some missing. The profile shows under 70,000 clones, around 87% of them singletons. Sequenced material: CD4+ or CD8+ T cells sorted from blood, taken in a trial of the OX40 agonist ivuxolimab. These receptors all come from an adult with an advanced solid tumor such as melanoma, head and neck, liver or kidney cancer.

The chain combines TRBV2 with TRBJ1-5, with D possibly matching TRBD1 (5 bases). Germline CDR1 reads SNHLY; CDR2 reads FYNNEI. V shed 6 bases and J shed 4 bases, with 28 bases lying between them. This CDR3 comprises 19 residues. The CDR3 region has the DNA TGTGCCAGCAGCGCTCCACGGGGGTATTTCCGGGACCCTAATCAGCCCCAGCATTTT. It translates to CASSAPRGYFRDPNQPQHF.

The chain employs TRBV29-1 and TRBJ2-2; no reliable D call. CDR1 and CDR2 (germline): SQVTM, ANQGSEA. The CDR3 is 12 residues long. Trimming shortened V by 6 bases and J by 1 base, and 6 bases separated the two germline ends. CDR3 sequence reads: CSVLGNTGELFF. Here the CDR3 DNA reads TGCAGCGTCCTAGGGAACACCGGGGAGCTGTTTTTT.

The V and J genes are TRBV11-1 and TRBJ2-1; 7 positions agree with TRBD1. CDR1 and CDR2 (germline): SGHAT, FQDESV (reference sequence). V was pared by 3 bases and J by 2 bases, with 1 base of the junction left unmatched. CDR3 length: 14 residues. CDR3 coding DNA: TGTGCCAGCAGCTTCACAGGGGCCTACAATGAGCAGTTCTTC. It specifies CASSFTGAYNEQFF.

The chain couples TRBV19 to TRBJ2-7; 9 nucleotides agree with TRBD2. The V gene's germline CDR1 is LNHDA and CDR2 SQIVND (reference sequence). The CDR3 loop spans 13 amino acids. The trim removed 3 bases at V and 6 bases at J, leaving 3 bases unmatched. CDR3 sequence: CASSISGRAEQYF. The CDR3 coding sequence is TGTGCCAGTAGTATTAGCGGGAGAGCCGAGCAGTACTTC.

The CDR3 protein is CASSYSSGAGGELFF. DNA of the CDR3: TGTGCCAGCAGTTACTCGTCCGGTGCCGGCGGGGAGCTGTTTTTT. This chain connects TRBV6-5 to TRBJ2-2; D unclear. Trimming took off 0 bases at V and 7 bases at J, with 12 bases between the two ends. Germline CDR1 and CDR2: MNHEY and SVGAGI. This CDR3 spans 15 amino acids.

The chain employs TRBV19 and TRBJ2-1; D perhaps matches TRBD2 (6 bases). V dropped 5 bases and J dropped 7 bases, with 21 bases sitting between them. Germline V gene sequence: CDR1 LNHDA, CDR2 SQIVND (reference sequence). The length of the CDR3 is 16 residues. In nucleotides, the CDR3 is TGTGCCAGTAGTCTATCCTGGGACTCGCTGCCGAATGAGCAGTTCTTC. Protein product: CASSLSWDSLPNEQFF.

The CDR3 loop reads CASSGQWGLAGPTDTQYF. The CDR3 DNA reads TGTGCCAGCAGCGGTCAATGGGGACTAGCGGGGCCCACAGATACGCAGTATTTT. This chain joins TRBV9 and TRBJ2-3, with 13 bases aligning to TRBD2. The CDR3 has 18 residues. The V gene end was trimmed by 3 bases and the J gene end by 2 bases; junction bases not matched to a gene: 9. The germline V gene has CDR1 SGDLS and CDR2 YYNGEE. Using reference TRBV9 and TRBJ2-3 for the parts outside the CDR3, the full variable domain is DSGVTQTPKHLITATGQRVTLRCSPRSGDLSVYWYQQSLDQGLQFLIQYYNGEERAKGNILERFSAQQFPDLHSELNLSSLELGDSALYFCASSGQWGLAGPTDTQYFGPGTRLTVL.

The chain employs TRBV9 and TRBJ2-7, with D perhaps TRBD1 (6 bases). V was clipped by 3 bases and J by 6 bases, with 10 bases between them. Germline CDR1 and CDR2: SGDLS and YYNGEE. The CDR3 is 12 amino acids. The chain's CDR3 is CASSAGHGEQYF. The CDR3 region has the DNA TGTGCCAGCAGCGCGGGACATGGCGAGCAGTACTTC.

The rearrangement links TRBV2 to TRBJ2-7; D is tentatively TRBD1 or TRBD2 (6 bases each). Germline CDR1 and CDR2: SNHLY and FYNNEI. The CDR3 loop spans 16 amino acids. V was pared by 1 base and J by 4 bases, with 17 bases between. Written as DNA, the CDR3 is TGTGCCAGCAGTGAAGGTCTGCGGGACAACTTTTACGAGCAGTACTTC. It is translated as CASSEGLRDNFYEQYF.

V and J are TRBV9 and TRBJ2-1; TRBD2 might be the D (7 bases). The germline V gene has CDR1 SGDLS and CDR2 YYNGEE. V was clipped by 0 bases and J by 7 bases, with 17 bases between them. This CDR3 is 16 amino acids long. For the CDR3, the DNA is TGTGCCAGCAGCGTAGAAGGGGGGGCGGAAGGGAATGAGCAGTTCTTC. Protein sequence: CASSVEGGAEGNEQFF.

This chain uses TRBV19 with TRBJ2-1; tentatively, D is TRBD2 (6 bases). V shed 5 bases and J shed 6 bases, with 8 bases lying between them. Per germline, CDR1 LNHDA and CDR2 SQIVND (reference sequence). The CDR3 runs to 12 residues. CDR3 region: CASSVSGNEQFF. As DNA, the CDR3 is TGTGCCAGTAGTGTTAGCGGCAATGAGCAGTTCTTC.

This clone was recorded once. This chain uses TRBV27 with TRBJ2-3, with D uncertain. The germline V gene has CDR1 MNHEY and CDR2 SMNVEV (reference sequence). Trimming left V 0 bases short and J 2 bases short, with 12 bases between. The length of the CDR3 is 16 residues. CDR3 sequence reads: CASSLSAGFVTDTQYF. The CDR3 DNA reads as TGTGCCAGCAGTTTATCGGCCGGGTTTGTCACAGATACGCAGTATTTT.

For the CDR3, the DNA is TGCGCCAGCAGCCACCACCGGAGCTCCTACGAGCAGTACTTC. This codes for CASSHHRSSYEQYF. The V gene is TRBV4-3, the J gene TRBJ2-7; D unclear. V was shortened by 3 bases and J by 0 bases, with 9 bases between the two germline ends. The germline CDR1 and CDR2 sequences are LGHNA and YSLEER. There are 14 residues in the CDR3.

This clone was found once. The chain carries TRBV19 and TRBJ2-7; 9 nucleotides agree with TRBD2. Germline loops: CDR1 LNHDA, CDR2 SQIVND (reference sequence). There are 18 residues in the CDR3. Trimming removed 5 bases from V and 2 bases from J; junction bases left unmatched: 16. The CDR3 DNA sequence: TGTGCCAGTAGTTGGGGGACTAGCTCTTACACGTCTCCCTACGAGCAGTACTTC. This encodes CASSWGTSSYTSPYEQYF.

This chain joins TRBV9 and TRBJ2-7; D tentatively fits TRBD1 or TRBD2 (6 bases each). The CDR3 extends over 12 amino acids. Trimming removed 3 bases from V and 6 bases from J, with 10 bases in between. The germline CDR1 and CDR2 sequences are SGDLS and YYNGEE. The DNA of the CDR3 is TGTGCCAGCAGCGGGGGGGCCCGCGAGCAGTACTTC. Protein product: CASSGGAREQYF.

About this clone: The junction departs from germline at one end; a sequencing error may be responsible. CDR3 DNA sequence: TGTGCCACCAGCGGAGACTCTCGGGCCGAGCCGAACACCGGGGAGCTGTTTTTT. It specifies CATSGDSRAEPNTGELFF. J is TRBJ2-2 and V is TRBV15; no reliable D call. CDR3 size: 18 residues. Looked up from germline, CDR1 is LNHNV and CDR2 is YYDKDF (reference sequence).

The rearrangement uses TRBV29-1 and TRBJ2-1; D perhaps matches TRBD2 (6 bases). CDR1 and CDR2 (germline): SQVTM, ANQGSEA. The V end was cut by 8 bases, the J end by 9 bases, with 23 bases between. This CDR3 has 14 amino acids. In DNA form, the CDR3 reads TGCAGCCTTCGGGAGCAGGGACGACATGTTGAGCAGTTCTTC. Amino acid sequence: CSLREQGRHVEQFF.

V is TRBV25-1 and J is TRBJ1-4; D is uncertain. The CDR3 loop spans 15 amino acids. Germline V gene data show CDR1 as MGHDK and CDR2 as SYGVNS. Deletions cut 3 bases from V and 5 bases from J, with 13 bases between. The DNA for the CDR3 is TGTGCCAGCAGTGAGTTTTTGACCAACAATGAAAAACTGTTTTTT. Translated: CASSEFLTNNEKLFF.

Details on this clone: The junction differs from germline at one of its ends, possibly a read error. The V call is TRBV5-6, the J call TRBJ2-1; D is unresolved. This CDR3 contains 12 residues. Per germline, CDR1 SGHDT and CDR2 YYEEEE. The CDR3: CASSLFGGRMVF. DNA for the CDR3: TGTGCCAGCAGCTTGTTCGGTGGAAGGATGGTCTTC.

This clone was seen once. The V and J genes are TRBV4-1 and TRBJ1-6; D call uncertain. Trimming removed 5 bases from V and 7 bases from J, with 18 bases in between. The length of the CDR3 is 16 residues. Germline V gene data show CDR1 as MGHRA and CDR2 as YSYEKL. The CDR3 DNA sequence: TGCGCCAGCAGCTTTCGACACGGGATACTAAATTCACCCCTCCACTTT. Translation: CASSFRHGILNSPLHF.

V usage is TRBV27 and J usage is TRBJ2-7; the D gene is possibly TRBD1 (5 bases). The V and J ends lost 2 bases and 3 bases respectively, with 14 bases between them. Per germline, CDR1 MNHEY and CDR2 SMNVEV (reference sequence). CDR3 length equals 15 residues. The CDR3 protein is CASSLTQGLLYEQYF. The CDR3 region has the DNA TGTGCCAGCAGTTTAACGCAGGGTCTTCTCTACGAGCAGTACTTC.

The chain has TRBV15 and TRBJ2-7; D unclear. Deletions cut 0 bases from V and 1 base from J, with 4 bases between. This CDR3 comprises 13 residues. Germline V gives CDR1 LNHNV, CDR2 YYDKDF (reference sequence). The CDR3 reads CATSRDTSYEQYF. The DNA of the CDR3 is TGTGCCACCAGCAGAGACACGTCCTACGAGCAGTACTTC.

The V call is TRBV7-2, the J call TRBJ1-1; 11 bases align to TRBD1. In germline, CDR1 is SGHTA, CDR2 FQGNSA. This CDR3 spans 16 amino acids. V shed 1 base, J shed 3 bases, and the junction held 4 bases outside the gene matches. DNA of the CDR3: TGTGCCAGCAGCTTAGGGGACAGGGGGGGAGACACTGAAGCTTTCTTT. Its protein product is CASSLGDRGGDTEAFF.

This rearrangement joins TRBV27 to TRBJ2-7; 7 bases agree with TRBD1. Germline V gene lookup returns CDR1 MNHEY and CDR2 SMNVEV (reference sequence). The trim removed 2 bases at V and 11 bases at J, leaving 6 bases unmatched. The CDR3 consists of 12 residues. CDR3 sequence reads: CASSLEGAQKYF. DNA for the CDR3: TGTGCCAGCAGTTTAGAGGGGGCGCAAAAGTACTTC.

This chain connects TRBV2 to TRBJ2-1, with a weak D call TRBD2 (5 bases). CDR1 and CDR2 (germline): SNHLY, FYNNEI. This CDR3 contains 15 residues. The V end was cut by 4 bases, the J end by 2 bases, with 12 bases between. CDR3 sequence reads: CASSAGWETYNEQFF. The CDR3 DNA reads TGTGCCAGCAGTGCGGGGTGGGAAACCTACAATGAGCAGTTCTTC.

This chain links TRBV6-4 with TRBJ2-2, with 11 bases lining up with TRBD1. CDR1 and CDR2 (germline): MRHNA, SNTAGT. V lost 0 bases, J lost 6 bases, and 9 bases stayed unmatched. The CDR3 is 18 residues long. CDR3 bases: TGTGCCAGCAGTGACTCAGACCGGACAGGGGGCAGTGCCGGGGAGCTGTTTTTT. This translates into CASSDSDRTGGSAGELFF.

The chain couples TRBV29-1 to TRBJ2-1, with TRBD2 matching over 13 bases. The V and J ends lost 8 bases and 9 bases, in that order; junction bases with no gene match: 10. Germline V lookup: CDR1 SQVTM, CDR2 ANQGSEA. The CDR3 contains 14 residues. CDR3 region: CSSAGTSGKSEQFF. The CDR3 bases are TGCAGCTCTGCCGGGACTAGCGGGAAGAGTGAGCAGTTCTTC.

The CDR3 protein is CASSPRTSGDNEQFF. The CDR3 DNA sequence: TGTGCCAGCAGCCCAAGGACTAGCGGGGACAATGAGCAGTTCTTC. The chain is built from TRBV9 and TRBJ2-1, with 12 bases lining up with TRBD2. This CDR3 has 15 residues. Looked up from germline, CDR1 is SGDLS and CDR2 is YYNGEE. J gave up 5 bases and V 4 bases, and 4 bases lay outside the gene matches.

In its sample, this clone was seen once. This chain connects TRBV7-9 to TRBJ2-2; no reliable D call. The CDR3 is 15 amino acids. Germline V lookup: CDR1 SEHNR, CDR2 FQNEAQ (reference sequence). V was shortened by 6 bases and J by 5 bases, with 16 bases between the two germline ends. This CDR3 reads CASSQTWQNTGELFF. The DNA for the CDR3 is TGTGCCAGCAGTCAAACGTGGCAAAATACCGGGGAGCTGTTTTTT.

Here the CDR3 DNA reads TGTGCTGCCCTTTTGTTCACCGGGGAGCTGTTTTTT. It is translated as CAALLFTGELFF. This rearrangement joins TRBV7-7 to TRBJ2-2; D uncertain. There are 12 residues in the CDR3. Germline loops: CDR1 SSHAT, CDR2 FNYEAQ (reference sequence).

V gene TRBV7-2 combines with J gene TRBJ1-1; weak D call: TRBD1 (5 bases). V gave up 10 bases and J gave up 3 bases, with 12 bases separating them. The CDR3 spans 12 residues. Germline V CDR1 and CDR2: SGHTA, FQGNSA. The CDR3 here is CATGGVYTEAFF. In DNA form, the CDR3 reads TGTGCCACCGGAGGGGTTTACACTGAAGCTTTCTTT.

The CDR3 nucleotides read TGTGCCAGCAGCCCCCTTGCGACTAGCGGGAGGGGGGGAGATACGCAGTATTTT. This translates into CASSPLATSGRGGDTQYF. This chain uses TRBV4-2 with TRBJ2-3; 14 nucleotides line up with TRBD2. From germline, CDR1 is LGHNA and CDR2 YNFKEQ. V lost 4 bases to trimming and J lost 5 bases; unmatched junction nucleotides: 11. The CDR3 consists of 18 residues.